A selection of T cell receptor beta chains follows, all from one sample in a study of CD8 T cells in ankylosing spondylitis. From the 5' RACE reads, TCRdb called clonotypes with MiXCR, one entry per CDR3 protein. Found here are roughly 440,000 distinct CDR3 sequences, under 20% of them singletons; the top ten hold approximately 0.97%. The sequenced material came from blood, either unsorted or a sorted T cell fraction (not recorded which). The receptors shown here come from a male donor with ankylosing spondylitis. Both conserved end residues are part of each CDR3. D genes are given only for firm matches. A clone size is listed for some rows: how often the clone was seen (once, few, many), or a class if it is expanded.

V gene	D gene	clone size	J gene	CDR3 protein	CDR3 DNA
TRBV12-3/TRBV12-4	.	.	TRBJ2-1	CASTVTSNGLGEQFF	TGTGCCAGCACCGTGACTAGTAATGGGCTAGGTGAGCAGTTCTTC
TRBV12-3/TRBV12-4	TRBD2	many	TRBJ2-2	CASSLAGDGELFF	TGTGCCAGCAGCTTAGCGGGGGACGGGGAGCTGTTTTTT
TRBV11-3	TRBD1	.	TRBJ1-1	CASSIRQGYGSEAFF	TGTGCCAGCAGCATAAGACAGGGATATGGTTCCGAAGCTTTCTTT
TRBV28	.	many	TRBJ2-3	CASSELGKTDTQYF	TGTGCCAGCAGCGAGCTCGGAAAAACAGATACGCAGTATTTT
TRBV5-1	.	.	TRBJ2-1	CASSLAGPLERYNEQFF	TGCGCCAGCAGCTTGGCGGGCCCCCTTGAGAGATACAATGAGCAGTTCTTC
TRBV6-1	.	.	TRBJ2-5	CASSSTLGGRETQYF	TGTGCCAGCAGCTCTACCTTGGGGGGCCGAGAGACCCAGTACTTC
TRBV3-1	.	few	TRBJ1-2	CASSPIGVGGGYTF	TGTGCCAGCAGCCCCATTGGCGTCGGGGGCGGCTACACCTTC
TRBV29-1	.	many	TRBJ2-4	CSVAAPAKNIQYF	TGCAGCGTTGCTGCCCCCGCCAAAAACATTCAGTACTTC
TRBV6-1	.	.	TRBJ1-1	CASSDVPGTTEAFF	TGTGCCAGCAGTGATGTCCCAGGAACCACTGAAGCTTTCTTT
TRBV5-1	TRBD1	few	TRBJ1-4	CASSLEQGVGEKLFF	TGCGCCAGCAGCTTGGAACAGGGGGTCGGCGAAAAACTGTTTTTT
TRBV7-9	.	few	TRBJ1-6	CASSPQGPNSPLHF	TGTGCCAGCAGCCCGCAGGGACCTAATTCACCCCTCCACTTT
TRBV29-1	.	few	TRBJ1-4	CSVGRGEEKLFF	TGCAGCGTTGGTAGGGGGGAAGAAAAACTGTTTTTT
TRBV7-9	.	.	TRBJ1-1	CASSSVLIRVNTEAFF	TGTGCCAGCAGCTCTGTATTGATCAGGGTGAACACTGAAGCTTTCTTT
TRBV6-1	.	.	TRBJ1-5	CASSEISNQPQHF	TGTGCCAGCAGTGAAATTTCCAATCAGCCCCAGCATTTT
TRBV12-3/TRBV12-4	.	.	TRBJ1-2	CASSPGKDHGYTF	TGTGCCAGCAGCCCCGGGAAAGACCATGGCTACACCTTC
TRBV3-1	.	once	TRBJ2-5	CASSELNQETQYF	TGTGCCAGCAGCGAACTGAACCAAGAGACCCAGTACTTC